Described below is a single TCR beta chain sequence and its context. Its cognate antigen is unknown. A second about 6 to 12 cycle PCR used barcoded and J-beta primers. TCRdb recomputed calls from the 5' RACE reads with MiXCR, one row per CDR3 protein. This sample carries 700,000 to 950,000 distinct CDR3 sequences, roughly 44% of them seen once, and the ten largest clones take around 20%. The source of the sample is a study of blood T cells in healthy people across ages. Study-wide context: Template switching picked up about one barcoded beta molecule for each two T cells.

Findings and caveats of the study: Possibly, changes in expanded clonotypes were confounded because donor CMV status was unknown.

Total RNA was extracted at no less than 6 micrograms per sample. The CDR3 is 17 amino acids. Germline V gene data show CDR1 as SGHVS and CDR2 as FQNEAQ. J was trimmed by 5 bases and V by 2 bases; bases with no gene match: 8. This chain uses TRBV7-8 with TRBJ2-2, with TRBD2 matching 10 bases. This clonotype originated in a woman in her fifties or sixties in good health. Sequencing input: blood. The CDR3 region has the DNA TGTGCCAGCAGCTTATGGCCTAGCGGGAGTCGTACCGGGGAGCTGTTTTTT. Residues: CASSLWPSGSRTGELFF.